Given below is one T cell receptor beta chain in context. The antigen is not known. Indicated treatment: approximately nine-day PBMC culture with coronavirus spike peptide pools or control peptides (ViraFEST assay). CD4+ T cells of the unexposed donor were collected before the COVID-19 pandemic (2011-2018). The data were obtained in a study of vaccination and CD4 T cells after COVID-19. About the research overall: Cultures serving as controls received a peptide pool (CEFX or HIV-1 Nef) or no peptide.

Study results and caveats: Recorded median SARS-CoV-2-reactive clonotype numbers increased from about 20 to 38 without reaching significance.

Sequence data for DNA of cultured CD4+ T cells were generated by the Oncomine TCR Beta short-read assay. TCRdb processed the PCR reads anew with MiXCR; each CDR3 protein has one entry. The sample has under 8,000 distinct CDR3 sequences; less than 55% are singletons. The origin of this receptor is a human donor in good health. Sequences were obtained from CD4+ T cells from blood, cultured in vitro.

CDR3 nucleotides: TGTGCCAGCAGTGAGAGGGGGAATGAGCAGTTCTTC. As protein: CASSERGNEQFF. The chain joins TRBV25-1 to TRBJ2-1; weak D call: TRBD1 (6 bases). CDR1 is MGHDK, CDR2 SYGVNS, per germline. Between the trimmed V and J ends, which lost 3 bases and 7 bases, there was a span of 7 bases. The CDR3 length is 12 residues.